This TCR beta chain derives from a study of blood T cell repertoires in COVID-19. The overall study: T cells, B-cell-depleted T cells, or PBMCs provided the cDNA or gDNA that served as material.

Two negative PCRs, clearance, or symptom resolution were required of recovered Cohort 3 donors. As processed by the authors: Nucleated cell counts were estimated from reference gene primer amplification. Only in-frame clones appear in the TCRdb table, and some are missing; sequencing was by immunoSEQ multiplex PCR. V and J calls and clone size are given by that table; D and trimming were obtained from the DNA. Of a few hundred thousand clones in the sample, 85% are singletons; the top ten hold around 19%. The CDR3 is 15 amino acids. Germline V gives CDR1 GTSNPN, CDR2 SVGIG (reference sequence). With 3 bases clipped from V and 2 bases from J, the junction kept 10 bases outside the gene matches.

This clonotype originated in a man in his forties who had recovered from COVID-19. Sequenced sample: PBMCs or T cells enriched from blood (not recorded which). The chain employs TRBV30 and TRBJ2-7; 7 bases agree with TRBD1. DNA for the CDR3: TGTGCCTGGAGGCCCCGGACAGGCCACCCCTACGAGCAGTACTTC. Translation gives CAWRPRTGHPYEQYF.